This T cell receptor (beta chain) was retrieved from a study of T cell responses to AZD1222 COVID-19 vaccine. Study-level results: Along spike, vaccine-associated CD4 TCRs were found throughout, with dominance at 160-218 and 743-854. Only five or six people who got AZD1222 tested seropositive at baseline.

Measured with immunoSEQ multiplex PCR; TCRdb has only the in-frame clones, and not every one. The sample gives about 130,000 clones, roughly nine tenths of which show up once; 1.9% is in the top ten. On this clone itself: Its antigen is not identified.

Sequenced material: peripheral blood, taken on day 0 of AZD1222 vaccination. The source of this sequence is an adult in good health.

DNA of the CDR3: TGCGCCAGCAGCCAGAGGACTAGCGGGGTTTACAATGAGCAGTTCTTC. This translates into CASSQRTSGVYNEQFF. V is TRBV4-3 and J is TRBJ2-1, with TRBD2 identical over 12 bases. With V trimmed by 3 bases and J by 4 bases, 4 bases remained unmatched. Germline V gene data show CDR1 as LGHNA and CDR2 as YSLEER. There are 16 residues in the CDR3.